The present T cell receptor (beta chain) was sequenced within a study of T cell repertoires in cytomegalovirus infection. This clonotype was counted ten times or more. The CDR3 sequence is 16 residues long. CDR1 and CDR2 (germline): SGHNT, YYREEE (reference sequence). Trimming shortened V by 5 bases and J by 2 bases, and 14 bases separated the two germline ends. MiXCR was run by TCRdb on the reads, yielding one entry per CDR3 protein. The sample carries some 270,000 distinct CDR3 sequences, about a sixth recorded once. J is TRBJ2-6 and V is TRBV5-4; D unclear. The specimen sequenced was CD8+ T cells from PBMCs. The receptor's source is a human donor in good health (CMV status not recorded). Some clones in this sample may be carry-over from other donors' samples. The CDR3 nucleotides are TGTGCCAGCAGAATCTTCGGGTTGACTGGGGCCAACGTCCTGACTTTC. Translation gives CASRIFGLTGANVLTF. The complete variable domain, with remaining parts taken from reference TRBV5-4 and TRBJ2-6, reads ETGVTQSPTHLIKTRGQQVTLRCSSQSGHNTVSWYQQALGQGPQFIFQYYREEENGRGNFPPRFSGLQFPNYSSELNVNALELDDSALYLCASRIFGLTGANVLTFGAGSRLTVL.